This section outlines one TCR beta chain sequence together with its context. TCRdb's table, derived via immunoSEQ multiplex PCR, lists solely in-frame clones and lacks some. The sample contains some 94,000 clones, around nine tenths of which appear only once. This record belongs to a study of blood T cell repertoires in COVID-19. Whole-study context: COVID-19 samples from acute and convalescent phases originated in the United States, Italy and Spain.

The V gene end was trimmed by 4 bases and the J gene end by 2 bases; junction bases not matched to a gene: 8. The CDR3 extends over 15 amino acids. In germline, CDR1 is MGHRA, CDR2 YSYEKL. The gene calls are TRBV4-1 and TRBJ2-7; 7 bases line up with TRBD1. The receptor was isolated from a human donor in a cohort sampled during active COVID-19. Specimen: peripheral blood. DNA for the CDR3: TGCGCCAGCAGCCCAGCGTGGCAGGGGGCCTACGAGCAGTACTTC. Protein product: CASSPAWQGAYEQYF.